This TCR beta chain was sequenced in a study of control samples from healthy donors and cancer patients. Measured with immunoSEQ multiplex PCR; TCRdb has only the in-frame clones, and not every one. The repertoire holds some 130,000 clones, with 88% as singletons. V gave up 0 bases and J gave up 4 bases; unmatched junction bases: 3. The CDR3 covers 15 residues. The V gene's germline CDR1 is SGDLS and CDR2 YYNGEE. The chain uses TRBV9 and TRBJ2-7; 11 nucleotides agree with TRBD1. The clonotype originates from a man aged 35-49 years in good health. The material sequenced was blood. The CDR3 coding sequence is TGTGCCAGCAGCGTAGAAGGGGACAGGGGGTACGAGCAGTACTTC. This sequence encodes CASSVEGDRGYEQYF.